A single sample gave rise to the 3 T cell receptor beta chains below, sequenced in a study of control samples from healthy donors and cancer patients. Sequencing used immunoSEQ multiplex PCR; TCRdb keeps in-frame clones, though not all of them. The data hold 35,000 to 50,000 clones, with around 87% observed a single time. Sequencing was performed on PBMCs. The receptors were sampled from a woman aged 55 to 70 with lung cancer.

The chain uses TRBV18 and TRBJ2-1, with 8 bases that match TRBD2. The J segment lost 6 bases and the V segment lost 4 bases, leaving 17 bases of the junction unmatched. CDR3 size: 18 residues. Per the germline V gene, CDR1 is KGHSH and CDR2 is LQKENI. As DNA, the CDR3 is TGTGCCAGCTCACTCCATTCCCCTGGAGCGGGAGTAGTCAATGAGCAGTTCTTC. It specifies CASSLHSPGAGVVNEQFF.

The chain combines TRBV7-7 with TRBJ2-1; 10 bases are shared with TRBD2. The CDR3 length is 16 residues. J gave up 7 bases and V 4 bases, and 10 bases lay outside the gene matches. The V gene's germline CDR1 is SSHAT and CDR2 FNYEAQ (reference sequence). The CDR3 region has the DNA TGTGCCAGCAGCTCCAATCTAGCGGGAGTTGGGAATGAGCAGTTCTTC. Amino acid sequence: CASSSNLAGVGNEQFF.

V and J are TRBV5-4 and TRBJ1-3, with a possible D match to TRBD1 (5 bases). This CDR3 spans 15 amino acids. The V gene lost 4 bases and the J gene lost 1 base, with 12 bases spanning the gap. CDR1 SGHNT and CDR2 YYREEE come from the germline V gene (reference sequence). In DNA, the CDR3 is TGTGCCAGCAGCCGGGGGGTAGATTCTGGAAACACCATATATTTT. Translation: CASSRGVDSGNTIYF.